Below, 30 T cell receptor beta chains from the same sample are listed, as sequenced in a study of blood T cell repertoires in COVID-19 (dated by TCRdb to 2020 to 2022). Library generation was performed with the immunoSEQ multiplex PCR assay. TCRdb holds this immuneACCESS table with in-frame rearrangements only. Some clones are missing; in checked studies, unresolved V genes explain under half, and the rest has no known cause. The sample data list approximately 75,000 clones, and more than 65% of these were observed just once. Jointly, the top ten make up 25% to 30% of the sample. The sample consisted of peripheral blood. The receptor source for this set is an elderly woman with active or convalescent COVID-19.

This clone has just one count. This rearrangement joins TRBV5-5 to TRBJ1-5, with unresolved D. V was cut by 0 bases and J by 3 bases, with 10 bases left in between. The CDR3 has 15 amino acids. Germline CDR1 SGHKS, CDR2 YYEKEE (reference sequence). CDR3 in amino acids: CASSLGGRFNQPQHF. Written as DNA, the CDR3 is TGTGCCAGCAGCTTGGGTGGGCGCTTCAATCAGCCCCAGCATTTT.

The chain couples TRBV7-9 to TRBJ2-7; TRBD1 aligns across 7 bases. Germline trimming cut 3 bases from V and 2 bases from J; bases unmatched to any gene: 1. This CDR3 is built from 13 residues. CDR1 and CDR2 from the germline V gene are SEHNR and FQNEAQ (reference sequence). This chain's CDR3 is CASSLGQPYEQYF. Written as DNA, the CDR3 is TGTGCCAGCAGCTTGGGACAGCCCTACGAGCAGTACTTC.

This chain uses TRBV2 with TRBJ2-4; 10 bases fit TRBD2. Unmatched junction bases numbered 6, after V lost 4 bases and J lost 0 bases. Germline CDR1 is SNHLY and CDR2 is FYNNEI. This CDR3 is built from 17 residues. In nucleotides, the CDR3 is TGTGCCAGCAGTGGGGGGGGACTAGCGTTAGCCAAAAACATTCAGTACTTC. It translates to CASSGGGLALAKNIQYF.

The V and J genes are TRBV27 and TRBJ2-1; D may be TRBD1 (6 bases). The CDR3 spans 17 residues. Germline CDR1 is MNHEY and CDR2 is SMNVEV (reference sequence). V was clipped by 6 bases and J by 3 bases, with 21 bases between them. The CDR3 nucleotides are TGTGCCAGCAGCCCTCTGGGGGCCGGGCCCGGCTACAATGAGCAGTTCTTC. The encoded protein is CASSPLGAGPGYNEQFF.

The chain joins TRBV19 to TRBJ2-1, with D unresolved. Germline assignment: CDR1 LNHDA and CDR2 SQIVND (reference sequence). This CDR3 region has 17 residues. V lost 10 bases to trimming and J lost 0 bases, with 22 bases between them. As DNA, the CDR3 is TGTGCCACCAAACCTCGGGTCGCCGATAGCTCCTACAATGAGCAGTTCTTC. This gives the protein CATKPRVADSSYNEQFF. The whole variable domain, remainder taken from reference TRBV19 and TRBJ2-1, is DGGITQSPKYLFRKEGQNVTLSCEQNLNHDAMYWYRQDPGQGLRLIYYSQIVNDFQKGDIAEGYSVSREKKESFPLTVTSAQKNPTAFYLCATKPRVADSSYNEQFFGPGTRLTVL.

This clone came up a few times. One junction end does not reproduce the germline sequence, and a read error may be involved. This sequence joins TRBV5-8 and TRBJ1-6; possibly TRBD1 for D (6 bases). The CDR3 length is 13 residues. The germline CDR1 and CDR2 sequences are SGHTS and YDEGEE. CDR3 sequence (DNA): TGTGCCAGCAGCTTGAATTTGGGGGCCATACCTCTCTTT. Protein: CASSLNLGAIPLF.

Points on this clone: The same CDR3 is also encoded by other DNA sequences in this sample. The rearrangement uses TRBV12-5 and TRBJ1-2, with 11 bases that match TRBD1. Trimming cost V 7 bases and J 4 bases; bases outside gene matches: 11. Germline CDR1 and CDR2: LGHNT and FRNRAP. The CDR3 runs 16 residues. DNA for the CDR3: TGTGCTAGTGTTGCAAATCCCGGGACAGGGGGCTATGGCTACACCTTC. It encodes CASVANPGTGGYGYTF.

V gene TRBV7-3 combines with J gene TRBJ1-1, with D unclear. The germline V gene has CDR1 SGHTA and CDR2 FQGTGA. CDR3 size: 14 residues. Trimming removed 5 bases at V and 1 base at J, with 11 bases between. Written as DNA, the CDR3 is TGTGCCAGCAGCCTAGGTACGGAGAACACTGAAGCTTTCTTT. It encodes CASSLGTENTEAFF.

The chain carries TRBV4-3 and TRBJ2-1, with a weak D call TRBD2 (5 bases). Per germline, CDR1 LGHNA and CDR2 YSLEER. V was trimmed by 2 bases and J by 0 bases, leaving 8 bases between them. The length of the CDR3 is 15 residues. In DNA form, the CDR3 reads TGCGCCAGCAGCCAAACTAGTTCCTCCTACAATGAGCAGTTCTTC. Protein sequence: CASSQTSSSYNEQFF.

This chain connects TRBV6-5 to TRBJ1-1, with a weak D call TRBD1 (6 bases). Trimming left V 8 bases short and J 10 bases short, with 14 bases between. From germline, CDR1 is MNHEY and CDR2 SVGAGI. The CDR3 has 11 amino acids. DNA of the CDR3: TGTGCCAGCTCCTCGGGGGGCCCAGCTTTCTTT. Translating gives CASSSGGPAFF.

In its sample, this clone was seen a few times. This chain joins TRBV6-4 and TRBJ2-7, with a weak D call TRBD2 (5 bases). The CDR3 loop spans 17 amino acids. The germline gives CDR1 MRHNA, CDR2 SNTAGT. Trimming took 0 bases from V and 6 from J, leaving 21 bases between them. The CDR3 sequence: CASSDSVAPRVVSEQYF. CDR3 in DNA: TGTGCCAGCAGTGACTCGGTGGCCCCGAGGGTTGTATCCGAGCAGTACTTC.

The CDR3 loop reads CAWNRGSEKLFF. In DNA form, the CDR3 reads TGTGCCTGGAACAGGGGGTCTGAAAAACTGTTTTTT. The chain is built from TRBV30 and TRBJ1-4; 8 bases line up with TRBD1. With V trimmed by 4 bases and J by 7 bases, 2 bases remained unmatched. CDR1 GTSNPN and CDR2 SVGIG come from the germline V gene (reference sequence). The CDR3 consists of 12 residues.

The CDR3 is CASSLLGLNYNEQFF. The DNA for the CDR3 is TGCGCCAGCAGCTTGTTGGGACTTAATTACAATGAGCAGTTCTTC. The rearrangement joins TRBV5-1 to TRBJ2-1; D might be TRBD2 (6 bases). This CDR3 is built from 15 residues. Trimming stripped 1 base from V and 4 bases from J, with 12 bases between. The germline CDR1 and CDR2 sequences are SGHRS and YFSETQ.

V usage is TRBV7-8 and J usage is TRBJ2-1; TRBD2 matches at 7 bases. Germline CDR1 and CDR2: SGHVS and FQNEAQ. V lost 1 base to trimming and J lost 4 bases; unmatched junction nucleotides: 7. This CDR3 is built from 16 residues. The CDR3 protein is CASSLGPSGRYNEQFF. The CDR3 DNA follows: TGTGCCAGCAGCTTAGGGCCTAGCGGCCGATACAATGAGCAGTTCTTC. Full variable domain (outside the CDR3, taken from reference TRBV7-8 and TRBJ2-1): GAGVSQSPRYKVAKRGQDVALRCDPISGHVSLFWYQQALGQGPEFLTYFQNEAQLDKSGLPSDRFFAERPEGSVSTLKIQRTQQEDSAVYLCASSLGPSGRYNEQFFGPGTRLTVL.

The V call is TRBV7-9, the J call TRBJ1-1; 7 nucleotides agree with TRBD1. The V and J ends lost 5 bases and 1 base, in that order; junction bases with no gene match: 13. From germline, CDR1 is SEHNR and CDR2 FQNEAQ (reference sequence). The CDR3 loop spans 17 amino acids. This CDR3 reads CASSLLLTGQPNTEAFF. DNA of the CDR3: TGTGCCAGCAGCCTACTACTTACGGGACAGCCGAACACTGAAGCTTTCTTT. The full variable domain, rest sourced from reference TRBV7-9 and TRBJ1-1, is DTGVSQNPRHKITKRGQNVTFRCDPISEHNRLYWYRQTLGQGPEFLTYFQNEAQLEKSRLLSDRFSAERPKGSFSTLEIQRTEQGDSAMYLCASSLLLTGQPNTEAFFGQGTRLTVV.

Only a few counts were recorded for this clone. This chain uses TRBV7-8 with TRBJ1-6, with TRBD1 matching 7 bases. There are 14 residues in the CDR3. J gave up 7 bases and V 8 bases, and 8 bases lay outside the gene matches. CDR1 and CDR2 from the germline V gene are SGHVS and FQNEAQ. The CDR3 sequence is CASRPRQGNSPLHF. As DNA, the CDR3 is TGTGCCAGCCGCCCACGACAGGGCAATTCACCCCTCCACTTT.

The chain is built from TRBV30 and TRBJ1-4; 7 bases agree with TRBD1. CDR3 length: 13 residues. Per germline, CDR1 GTSNPN and CDR2 SVGIG (reference sequence). Germline trimming cut 3 bases from V and 7 bases from J; bases unmatched to any gene: 5. In DNA form, the CDR3 reads TGTGCCTGGAGCCTACAGGGGACTGAAAAACTGTTTTTT. It yields the protein CAWSLQGTEKLFF.

This clone was seen a handful of times. The V and J genes are TRBV6-2 or TRBV6-3 and TRBJ1-2; 9 bases agree with TRBD1. In germline, CDR1 is MNHEY, CDR2 SVGEGT. This CDR3 has 16 residues. V shed 6 bases, J shed 3 bases, and the junction held 11 bases outside the gene matches. The DNA of the CDR3 is TGTGCCAGCAGCCCGAACCCCAGGACAGGGGACTATGGCTACACCTTC. It specifies CASSPNPRTGDYGYTF.

The chain carries TRBV4-1 and TRBJ2-2, with 9 nucleotides matching TRBD2. The CDR3 is made up of 18 amino acids. Germline trimming cut 4 bases from V and 0 bases from J; bases unmatched to any gene: 9. Germline CDR1 is MGHRA and CDR2 is YSYEKL. CDR3 nucleotides: TGCGCCAGCAGCCCCCGGGGTAGCGGGGGTGCGAACACCGGGGAGCTGTTTTTT. The encoded protein is CASSPRGSGGANTGELFF.

This rearrangement joins TRBV5-1 to TRBJ2-7; a possible D gene is TRBD1 (6 bases). Trimming took off 4 bases at V and 4 bases at J, with 15 bases between the two ends. This CDR3 has 14 residues. CDR1 SGHRS and CDR2 YFSETQ come from the germline V gene. As DNA, the CDR3 is TGCGCCAGCAGCCCTAGTCAGGGGTGGTACGAGCAGTACTTC. Amino acids: CASSPSQGWYEQYF.

The chain joins TRBV5-5 to TRBJ1-4, with D maybe TRBD1 (6 bases). With 1 base removed from V and 8 bases from J, the gap between germline ends came to 15 bases. Germline V gives CDR1 SGHKS, CDR2 YYEKEE (reference sequence). The CDR3 loop spans 15 amino acids. Here the CDR3 reads CASSLRGAGEEKLFF. For the CDR3, the DNA is TGTGCCAGCAGCTTGAGGGGCGCAGGGGAAGAAAAACTGTTTTTT.

V and J are TRBV10-2 and TRBJ1-3, with no clear D. The germline CDR1 and CDR2 sequences are WSHSY and SAAADI. Trimming left V 6 bases short and J 0 bases short, with 12 bases between. CDR3 length equals 15 residues. The CDR3 region has the DNA TGCGCCAGCAGGTTAAACACCGACTCTGGAAACACCATATATTTT. Translated: CASRLNTDSGNTIYF.

The count of this clone is one. DNA of the CDR3: TGCGCCAGCAGTGAGTCGAATCCGGGGATGGGCACAGATACGCAGTATTTT. Its protein is CASSESNPGMGTDTQYF. The chain links TRBV10-1 to TRBJ2-3, with D tentatively TRBD2 (5 bases). The CDR3 is 17 residues long. V was trimmed by 0 bases and J by 1 base, leaving 14 bases between them. The germline V gene encodes CDR1 WNHNN and CDR2 SYGVQD (reference sequence).

J is TRBJ2-3 and V is TRBV12-5; 7 bases are shared with TRBD2. Germline CDR1 LGHNT, CDR2 FRNRAP. Trimming at V came to 2 bases and at J to 8 bases, leaving 13 bases not matched to a gene. The CDR3 loop spans 16 amino acids. The CDR3 nucleotides read TGTGCTAGTGGTTTGTGGGCGGCGGGAGATGGTTCTACGCAGTATTTT. This gives the protein CASGLWAAGDGSTQYF.

The V call is TRBV27, the J call TRBJ2-1, with TRBD1 as a possible D gene (6 bases). The V end was cut by 5 bases, the J end by 0 bases, with 14 bases between. The germline V gene has CDR1 MNHEY and CDR2 SMNVEV (reference sequence). The CDR3 totals 16 residues. Written as DNA, the CDR3 is TGTGCCAGCAGTGGACAGTCCGTCAGCTCCTACAATGAGCAGTTCTTC. This translates into CASSGQSVSSYNEQFF.

The rearrangement links TRBV12-3 or TRBV12-4 to TRBJ2-1, with 8 nucleotides matching TRBD1. V was clipped by 6 bases and J by 12 bases; unmatched bases: 10. There are 13 residues in the CDR3. The CDR3 region has the DNA TGTGCCAGCAGCCTCTCTGCGGGGACAGGGCAGTTCTTC. Its translation is CASSLSAGTGQFF.

V and J are TRBV30 and TRBJ1-4, with D unclear. Germline assignment: CDR1 GTSNPN and CDR2 SVGIG (reference sequence). V lost 2 bases and J lost 5, with 15 bases in between. The CDR3 length is 15 residues. The CDR3 sequence: CAWSPISGWNEKLFF. CDR3 nucleotide sequence: TGTGCCTGGAGTCCTATCTCGGGATGGAATGAAAAACTGTTTTTT.

V gene TRBV19 combines with J gene TRBJ1-5; 8 positions match TRBD1. V dropped 3 bases and J dropped 2; count of bases not matched to a gene: 12. This CDR3 contains 18 residues. CDR1 and CDR2 (germline): LNHDA, SQIVND (reference sequence). Written as DNA, the CDR3 is TGTGCCAGTAGTATGTCGGACAGGGTCTGGGTACGCAATCAGCCCCAGCATTTT. Translated, it gives CASSMSDRVWVRNQPQHF.

The rearrangement links TRBV3-1 (or the pseudogene TRBV3-2) to TRBJ1-3; D remains ambiguous. With 4 bases removed from V and 4 bases from J, the gap between germline ends came to 14 bases. This CDR3 contains 15 residues. Germline V gene data show CDR1 as LGHDT and CDR2 as YNNKEL (reference sequence). This chain's CDR3 is CASSPRSGFGNTIYF. CDR3 sequence (DNA): TGTGCCAGCAGCCCTAGATCCGGGTTCGGAAACACCATATATTTT.

The genes are TRBV7-2 and TRBJ1-2; TRBD1 matches at 8 bases. The CDR3 contains 13 residues. CDR1 is SGHTA and CDR2 is FQGNSA in the germline V gene. The ends lost 4 bases at V and 4 bases at J; junction bases unmatched: 2. The CDR3 here is CASSYTGGYGYTF. In nucleotides, the CDR3 is TGTGCCAGCAGCTACACAGGGGGCTATGGCTACACCTTC.